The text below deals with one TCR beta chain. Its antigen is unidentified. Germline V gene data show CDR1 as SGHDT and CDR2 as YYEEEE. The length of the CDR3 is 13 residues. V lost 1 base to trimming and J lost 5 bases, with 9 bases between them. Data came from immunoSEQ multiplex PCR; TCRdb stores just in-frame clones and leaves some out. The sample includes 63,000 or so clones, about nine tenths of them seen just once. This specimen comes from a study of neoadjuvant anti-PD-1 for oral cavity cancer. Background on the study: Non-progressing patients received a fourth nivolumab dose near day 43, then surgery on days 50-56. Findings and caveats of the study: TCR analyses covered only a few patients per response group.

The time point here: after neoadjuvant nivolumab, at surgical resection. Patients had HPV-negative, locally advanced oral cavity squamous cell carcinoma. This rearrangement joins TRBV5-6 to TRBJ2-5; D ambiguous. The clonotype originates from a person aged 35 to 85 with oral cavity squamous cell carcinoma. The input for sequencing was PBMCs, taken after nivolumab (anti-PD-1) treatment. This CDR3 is CASSLLLGETQYF. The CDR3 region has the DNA TGTGCCAGCAGCTTGTTGCTGGGGGAGACCCAGTACTTC.